This T cell receptor beta chain was recorded in a study of T cell clonality in common variable immunodeficiency. This clone was seen repeatedly, ten times or more. The read gets to within 3 residues of the CDR3 end, and the germline J gene fills in the rest. The repertoire was sequenced with immunoSEQ multiplex PCR; TCRdb's copy has only in-frame clones and lacks some. The table lists under 45,000 clones, with no singletons. The germline CDR1 and CDR2 sequences are KGHSH and LQKENI. There are 18 residues in the CDR3. Trimming at V came to 4 bases and at J to 0 bases, leaving 10 bases not matched to a gene.

The sequencing input was peripheral blood mononuclear cells. The rearrangement uses TRBV18 and TRBJ1-4, with 8 bases aligning to TRBD1. This receptor was taken from a person aged 18 to 69 in good health. The CDR3 spells CASSRSGTGTATNEKLFF. CDR3 DNA (partial): TGTGCCAGCTCACGATCTGGGACAGGAACCGCAACTAATGAAAAA.